This T cell receptor beta chain derives from a study of blood T cell repertoires in COVID-19. Background on the study: Specimens from acute and convalescent COVID-19 originated in the United States, Italy and Spain.

Authors' processing steps: By means of reference gene primer amplification, nucleated cell counts were estimated. The method was immunoSEQ multiplex PCR; TCRdb's version includes in-frame clones alone and lacks a portion of them. V and J calls and clone size are those listed in that table; D and trimming were worked out from the DNA. In the table there are approximately 240,000 clones, 80% to 90% of which are singletons. This CDR3 comprises 15 residues. J was trimmed by 7 bases and V by 5 bases; bases with no gene match: 11. Germline-derived CDR1 and CDR2 are MNHEY and SMNVEV (reference sequence). Individuals aged 18 to 89 years were recruited from approximately 24 US areas. Clinical history as reported by participants underpinned cohort assignment.

This receptor was identified in a woman aged 18-29 years in a cohort exposed to, infected with or recovered from COVID-19 (not recorded which). The chain joins TRBV27 to TRBJ2-3; 8 bases are shared with TRBD1. Sequenced input: PBMCs or T cells enriched from blood (not recorded which). CDR3 sequence reads: CASSPHTDREHTQYF. The DNA of the CDR3 is TGTGCCAGCAGTCCTCACACGGACAGGGAACATACGCAGTATTTT.